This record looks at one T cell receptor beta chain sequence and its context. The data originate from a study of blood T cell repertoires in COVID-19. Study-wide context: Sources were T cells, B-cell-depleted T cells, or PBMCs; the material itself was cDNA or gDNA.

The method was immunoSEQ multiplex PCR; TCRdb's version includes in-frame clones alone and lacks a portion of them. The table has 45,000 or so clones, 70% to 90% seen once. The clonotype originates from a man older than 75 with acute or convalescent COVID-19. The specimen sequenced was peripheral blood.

DNA for the CDR3: TGTGCCAGCTCACCAGGGCCCAGAAACACCATATATTTT. Translating gives CASSPGPRNTIYF. This chain joins TRBV18 and TRBJ1-3; no definite D call. Germline V gene lookup returns CDR1 KGHSH and CDR2 LQKENI. The CDR3 consists of 13 residues. The germline V and J ends were trimmed by 2 bases and 5 bases, with 7 bases remaining between them.